The clone carrying this T cell receptor beta chain was detected only once. Its antigen is unknown. Donors had recovered from mild-to-severe COVID-19. No culture step preceded sequencing of the ex vivo isolated memory T cells. The entry originates in a study of CD4 T cell repertoires in COVID-19. Broader study findings: Some SARS-CoV-2 clonotypes, between roughly 7 and 27%, recurred in SARS-CoV and/or HKU1 cultures. Several top expanded SARS-CoV-2-reactive clonotypes were shared by two or three memory subsets.

The assay was immunoSEQ multiplex PCR, and TCRdb's table has in-frame clones only and misses some. Seen here are 60,000 to 90,000 clones, roughly four fifths observed once, and the top ten hold roughly 0.58%. The CDR3 is 21 residues long. V gave up 0 bases and J gave up 0 bases, with 21 bases separating them. Germline V gene data show CDR1 as LNHNV and CDR2 as YYDKDF (reference sequence). The chain is built from TRBV15 and TRBJ2-6, with a tentative D call TRBD1 (6 bases). The sample was CD4+ T cells from peripheral blood, taken after recovery from COVID-19. This clonotype originated in a human donor who had COVID-19. The chain's CDR3 is CATSRDRWSDSSYSGANVLTF. The CDR3 DNA reads TGTGCCACCAGCAGAGATCGATGGTCGGACAGCTCTTACTCTGGGGCCAACGTCCTGACTTTC.